Listed below are T cell receptor beta chains from one sample, sequenced in a study of T-cell memory formation after mild COVID-19. TCRdb reanalysed the 5' RACE reads using MiXCR and keeps one entry per CDR3 protein. Of some 120,000 distinct CDR3 sequences detected, approximately 15% appear once; the ten largest clones hold around 13%. Sequences were obtained from PBMCs or a T cell subset sorted from them (not recorded which). The source of these receptors is an adult woman who had mild COVID-19 (a few samples of this study predate the infection). Cell type and time point are not known. The CDR3 runs from the conserved cysteine through the conserved F or W. D genes are given only for firm matches. Some rows mark clone size as missing; the rest say once, few, many or name a class of expanded clone.

cdr3_aa	cdr3_nt	j_call	clone_size	v_call	d_call
CASSVVGSGGDTEAFF	TGTGCCAGCAGCGTAGTGGGGTCGGGGGGGGACACTGAAGCTTTCTTT	TRBJ1-1	-	TRBV9	-
CSGMGGTEAFF	TGCAGCGGGATGGGGGGCACTGAAGCTTTCTTT	TRBJ1-1	few	TRBV29-1	-
CAISSTGVQPQHF	TGTGCCATCAGTTCGACAGGGGTTCAGCCCCAGCATTTT	TRBJ1-5	-	TRBV10-3	TRBD1
CASSTEPLAGPNTGELFF	TGTGCCAGCAGCACAGAACCACTAGCGGGGCCGAACACCGGGGAGCTGTTTTTT	TRBJ2-2	many	TRBV7-2	TRBD2
CASRIRGTDTQYF	TGTGCCAGCAGAATCAGGGGCACAGATACGCAGTATTTT	TRBJ2-3	few	TRBV12-3/TRBV12-4	-
CASSSTGGFSYNEQFF	TGTGCCAGCAGTTCGACAGGGGGCTTTTCCTACAATGAGCAGTTCTTC	TRBJ2-1	-	TRBV28	TRBD1
CASSLVGAGYEQYF	TGTGCCAGCAGCTTAGTAGGTGCGGGCTACGAGCAGTACTTC	TRBJ2-7	-	TRBV7-9	-
CASHNTGELFF	TGCGCCAGCCATAACACCGGGGAGCTGTTTTTT	TRBJ2-2	-	TRBV10-2	-
CASSQDRGREQYF	TGCGCCAGCAGCCAAGATCGCGGACGAGAGCAGTACTTC	TRBJ2-7	few	TRBV4-3	-
CASSSSEEAHRGEQYF	TGTGCCAGCAGCTCCTCTGAGGAGGCGCACCGGGGGGAGCAGTACTTC	TRBJ2-7	many	TRBV7-6	-
CAIRTDSYNEQFF	TGTGCCATTCGGACTGATTCCTACAATGAGCAGTTCTTC	TRBJ2-1	-	TRBV10-3	-
CASSLGTGELFF	TGTGCCAGCAGTTTGGGCACCGGGGAGCTGTTTTTT	TRBJ2-2	many	TRBV12-3/TRBV12-4	-
CASSIASQGWTEAFF	TGTGCCAGTAGTATAGCTTCGCAGGGTTGGACTGAAGCTTTCTTT	TRBJ1-1	once	TRBV19	-
CASSSRGTSGDEQYF	TGTGCCAGCAGCTCGCGAGGGACTAGCGGGGACGAGCAGTACTTC	TRBJ2-7	-	TRBV5-4	TRBD2
CAGMSGNTIYF	TGTGCCGGCATGTCTGGAAACACCATATATTTT	TRBJ1-3	-	TRBV19	-
CSVAPSGGGTGELFF	TGCAGCGTTGCCCCTTCCGGCGGCGGGACCGGTGAGCTGTTTTTT	TRBJ2-2	-	TRBV29-1	-
CASSYTSVEETQYF	TGCGCCAGCAGCTACACTAGCGTAGAAGAGACCCAGTACTTC	TRBJ2-5	-	TRBV5-1	TRBD2
CASSLILEALNEQFF	TGTGCCAGCAGTTTGATACTAGAAGCCCTCAATGAGCAGTTCTTC	TRBJ2-1	-	TRBV12-3/TRBV12-4	-
CASSQEGDRGRQPQHF	TGTGCCAGCAGCCAAGAGGGGGACAGGGGCCGACAGCCCCAGCATTTT	TRBJ1-5	few	TRBV4-2	TRBD1
CATSTARQGSSYNEQFF	TGTGCCACCAGCACCGCACGACAGGGGAGCTCCTACAATGAGCAGTTCTTC	TRBJ2-1	few	TRBV15	TRBD1
CASCWQGFDPEAFF	TGTGCCAGTTGCTGGCAGGGATTCGATCCTGAAGCTTTCTTT	TRBJ1-1	once	TRBV19	-
CASRMGGNEKLFF	TGTGCCAGCAGAATGGGAGGAAATGAAAAACTGTTTTTT	TRBJ1-4	-	TRBV12-3/TRBV12-4	-
CSAIAVGGADTQYF	TGCAGTGCAATAGCGGTGGGGGGCGCAGATACGCAGTATTTT	TRBJ2-3	many	TRBV20-1	-
CASSTTSALVEQYF	TGCGCCAGCAGCACGACTAGCGCCCTTGTAGAGCAGTACTTC	TRBJ2-7	many	TRBV5-1	TRBD2
CASSLGRLAGYNEQFF	TGCGCCAGCAGCTTGGGACGACTAGCGGGTTACAATGAGCAGTTCTTC	TRBJ2-1	-	TRBV5-1	TRBD2
CASSLAASISQETQYF	TGTGCCAGCAGTTTAGCGGCCTCGATTTCCCAAGAGACCCAGTACTTC	TRBJ2-5	few	TRBV12-3/TRBV12-4	-
CASSPRAPSSYNEQFF	TGTGCCAGCAGTCCCCGAGCTCCGAGCTCCTACAATGAGCAGTTCTTC	TRBJ2-1	-	TRBV12-3/TRBV12-4	-
CSVVDIYSGANVLTF	TGCAGCGTTGTAGATATTTACTCTGGGGCCAACGTCCTGACTTTC	TRBJ2-6	-	TRBV29-1	-
CASSFRLAGDEQYF	TGTGCCAGCAGCTTCCGACTAGCGGGAGACGAGCAGTACTTC	TRBJ2-7	few	TRBV7-2	TRBD2
CASSSRVLGQYF	TGTGCCAGCAGCTCGCGGGTTTTAGGGCAGTACTTC	TRBJ2-7	-	TRBV7-9	-
CASSFPQGSGNSPLHF	TGTGCCAGCAGCTTTCCCCAGGGGTCTGGTAATTCACCCCTCCACTTT	TRBJ1-6	-	TRBV5-6	-
CASSLAVPGLAVVGDAGELFF	TGTGCCAGCAGCTTAGCGGTTCCGGGACTAGCGGTAGTGGGTGATGCCGGGGAGCTGTTTTTT	TRBJ2-2	-	TRBV7-8	TRBD2
CASSGDGGTQYF	TGTGCTAGCAGCGGCGACGGAGGCACGCAGTATTTT	TRBJ2-3	many	TRBV7-7	-
CVLREGNTGELFF	TGTGTCCTGCGGGAGGGGAACACCGGGGAGCTGTTTTTT	TRBJ2-2	few	TRBV2	TRBD2
CASSERGITDTQYF	TGTGCCAGCAGTGAACGGGGGATTACAGATACGCAGTATTTT	TRBJ2-3	few	TRBV6-1	-
CASSRVGANVLTF	TGTGCCAGCAGCCGCGTTGGGGCCAACGTCCTGACTTTC	TRBJ2-6	-	TRBV5-8	-
CSAGQGSYEQYF	TGCAGCGCAGGACAGGGATCATACGAGCAGTACTTC	TRBJ2-7	few	TRBV29-1	TRBD1
CASSLVQGNTEAFF	TGTGCCAGCAGCTTAGTCCAGGGGAACACTGAAGCTTTCTTT	TRBJ1-1	-	TRBV7-9	-
CASSRIREGPFDEQYF	TGCGCCAGCAGCCGGATCAGGGAGGGCCCCTTTGACGAGCAGTACTTC	TRBJ2-7	few	TRBV4-3	TRBD2
CASSLWLAENEQFF	TGCGCCAGCAGCTTGTGGCTAGCGGAAAATGAGCAGTTCTTC	TRBJ2-1	few	TRBV5-1	TRBD2
CASSRGPQETQYF	TGCGCCAGCAGCCGAGGACCGCAAGAGACCCAGTACTTC	TRBJ2-5	few	TRBV4-1	-
CASSSGLAGAYNEQFF	TGTGCCAGCAGCTCTGGACTAGCGGGGGCTTACAATGAGCAGTTCTTC	TRBJ2-1	-	TRBV7-3	TRBD2
CASSYSPGGNNEQFF	TGTGCCAGCAGTTACTCACCGGGGGGCAACAATGAGCAGTTCTTC	TRBJ2-1	-	TRBV6-5	-
CASSRAGTSTTSYNEQFF	TGTGCCAGCAGCCGAGCCGGGACTAGCACCACATCCTACAATGAGCAGTTCTTC	TRBJ2-1	-	TRBV5-5	TRBD2